The clone carrying this T cell receptor (beta chain) appeared a few times. The data were taken from a study of blood T cell repertoires in COVID-19. For the study at large: The United States, Italy and Spain supplied acute and convalescent COVID-19 samples.

Original methodology: Amplification of reference gene primers provided the estimated nucleated cell counts. Using immunoSEQ multiplex PCR, the repertoire was profiled, and TCRdb retains in-frame clones only, with some absent. V and J calls and clone size are those listed in that table; D and trimming were worked out from the DNA. The sample holds under 200,000 clones, 90% seen once. Germline V gives CDR1 MGHRA, CDR2 YSYEKL. The CDR3 is made up of 15 amino acids. V lost 5 bases, J lost 4 bases, and 6 bases stayed unmatched. Sequencing input: peripheral blood. The receptor was derived from a man aged 45 to 65 with acute or convalescent COVID-19. The chain employs TRBV4-1 and TRBJ2-1; 9 bases align to TRBD2. DNA for the CDR3: TGCGCCAGCAGCTCTTGGACTAGCGATTACAATGAGCAGTTCTTC. Its protein product is CASSSWTSDYNEQFF.